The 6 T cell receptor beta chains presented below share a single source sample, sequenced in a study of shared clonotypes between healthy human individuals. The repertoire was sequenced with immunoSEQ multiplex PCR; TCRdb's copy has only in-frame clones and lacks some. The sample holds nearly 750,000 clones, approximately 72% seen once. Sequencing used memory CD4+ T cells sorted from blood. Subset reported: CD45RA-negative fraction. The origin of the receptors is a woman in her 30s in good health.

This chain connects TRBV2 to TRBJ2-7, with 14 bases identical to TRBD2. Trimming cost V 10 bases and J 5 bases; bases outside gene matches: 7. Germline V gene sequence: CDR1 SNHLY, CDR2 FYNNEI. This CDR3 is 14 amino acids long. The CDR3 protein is CATAMGLAGDEQYF. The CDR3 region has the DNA TGTGCCACCGCGATGGGACTAGCGGGAGACGAGCAGTACTTC.

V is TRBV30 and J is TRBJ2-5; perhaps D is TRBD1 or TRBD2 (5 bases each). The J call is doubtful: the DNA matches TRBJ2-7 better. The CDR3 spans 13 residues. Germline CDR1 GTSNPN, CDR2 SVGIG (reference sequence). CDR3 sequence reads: CAWRPGHIYEQYF. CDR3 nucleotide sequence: TGTGCCTGGAGACCGGGGCACATCTACGAGCAGTACTTC.

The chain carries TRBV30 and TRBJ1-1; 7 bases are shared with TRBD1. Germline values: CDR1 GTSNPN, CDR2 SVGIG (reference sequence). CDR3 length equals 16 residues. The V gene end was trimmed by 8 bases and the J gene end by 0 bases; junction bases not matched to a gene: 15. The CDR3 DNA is TGTGCCGGTGCCGGGACAGCCAGAGTCATGAACACTGAAGCTTTCTTT. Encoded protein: CAGAGTARVMNTEAFF.

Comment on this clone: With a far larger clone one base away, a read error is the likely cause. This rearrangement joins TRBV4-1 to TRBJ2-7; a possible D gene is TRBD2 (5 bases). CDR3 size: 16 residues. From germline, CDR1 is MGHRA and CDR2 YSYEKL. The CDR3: CASSQVEVVDLYEQCF. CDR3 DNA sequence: TGCGCCAGCAGCCAAGTGGAGGTTGTAGACCTCTACGAGCAGTGCTTC.

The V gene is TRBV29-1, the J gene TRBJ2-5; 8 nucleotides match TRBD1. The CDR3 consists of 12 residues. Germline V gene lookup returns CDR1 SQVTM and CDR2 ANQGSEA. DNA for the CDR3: TGCACCGGTAGGACAGGGCAAGAGACCCAGTACTTC. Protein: CTGRTGQETQYF.

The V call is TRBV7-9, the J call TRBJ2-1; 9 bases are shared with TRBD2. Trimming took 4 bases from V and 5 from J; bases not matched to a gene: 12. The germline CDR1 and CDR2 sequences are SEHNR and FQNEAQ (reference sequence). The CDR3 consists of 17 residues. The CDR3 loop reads CASSSTVGLAKNNEQFF. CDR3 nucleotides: TGTGCCAGCAGCTCCACCGTTGGACTAGCGAAAAACAATGAGCAGTTCTTC.